This T cell receptor (beta chain) originates from a study of long-term antiretroviral therapy in people with HIV. Study in general: The 2015 immediate-ART recommendation was preceded by the earliest samples by about a decade. The study's findings and limits: Post-ART, diversity grew, though it stayed under transplant donor control levels. Whereas controls had wider CDR3 length ranges, HIV repertoires had narrower ones.

Researchers report immunoSEQ v3.0 was run at survey level. Here immunoSEQ multiplex PCR was the method, and the copy in TCRdb shows in-frame clones only, minus some. The sample lists around 25,000 clones, roughly 87% occurring once. A note on this clone: Its antigen is not known.

Germline CDR1 is MGHRA and CDR2 is YSYEKL. The CDR3 sequence is 17 residues long. V was cut by 4 bases and J by 1 base, with 17 bases left in between. Per donor, a minimum of one pre-ART and a minimum of two post-ART PBMC samples were available. The clonotype comes from a man aged 45-65 years with HIV. The chain is built from TRBV4-1 and TRBJ1-3; D call uncertain. The source was unsorted PBMCs, collected 1.8 years before starting antiretroviral therapy. The CDR3 reads CASSLKTGPRSGNTIYF. The DNA of the CDR3 is TGCGCCAGCAGCCTCAAAACCGGGCCAAGATCTGGAAACACCATATATTTT.